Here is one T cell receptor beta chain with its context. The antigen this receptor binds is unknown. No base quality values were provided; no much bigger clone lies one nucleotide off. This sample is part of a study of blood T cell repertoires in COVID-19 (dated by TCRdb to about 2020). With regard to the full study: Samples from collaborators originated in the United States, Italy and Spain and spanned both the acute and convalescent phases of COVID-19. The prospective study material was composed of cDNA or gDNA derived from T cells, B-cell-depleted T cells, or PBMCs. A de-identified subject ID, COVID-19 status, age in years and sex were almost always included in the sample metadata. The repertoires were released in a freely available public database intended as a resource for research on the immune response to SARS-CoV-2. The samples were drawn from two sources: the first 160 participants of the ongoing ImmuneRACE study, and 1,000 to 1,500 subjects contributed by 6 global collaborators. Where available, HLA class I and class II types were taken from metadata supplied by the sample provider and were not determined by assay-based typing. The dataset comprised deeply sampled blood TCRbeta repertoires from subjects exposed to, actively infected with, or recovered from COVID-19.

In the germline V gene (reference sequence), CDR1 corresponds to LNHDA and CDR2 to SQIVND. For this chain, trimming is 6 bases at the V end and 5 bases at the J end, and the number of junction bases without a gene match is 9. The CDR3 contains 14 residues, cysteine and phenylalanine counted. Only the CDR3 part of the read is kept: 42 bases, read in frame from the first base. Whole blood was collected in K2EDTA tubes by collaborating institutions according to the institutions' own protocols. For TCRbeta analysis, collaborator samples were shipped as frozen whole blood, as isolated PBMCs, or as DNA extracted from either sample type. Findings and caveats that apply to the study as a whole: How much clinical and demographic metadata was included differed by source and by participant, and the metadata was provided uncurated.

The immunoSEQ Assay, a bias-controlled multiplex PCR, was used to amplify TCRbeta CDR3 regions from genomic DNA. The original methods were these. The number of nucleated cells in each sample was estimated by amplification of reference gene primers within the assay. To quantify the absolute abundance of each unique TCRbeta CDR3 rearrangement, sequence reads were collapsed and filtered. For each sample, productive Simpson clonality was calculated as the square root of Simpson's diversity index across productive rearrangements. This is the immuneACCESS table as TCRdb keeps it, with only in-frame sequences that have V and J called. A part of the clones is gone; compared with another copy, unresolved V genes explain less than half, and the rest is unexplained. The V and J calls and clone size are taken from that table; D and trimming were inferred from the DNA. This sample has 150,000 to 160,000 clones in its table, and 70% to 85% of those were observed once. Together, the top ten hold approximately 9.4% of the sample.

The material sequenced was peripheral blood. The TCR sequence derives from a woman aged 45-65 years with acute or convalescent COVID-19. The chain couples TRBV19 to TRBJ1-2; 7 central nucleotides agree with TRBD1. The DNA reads TGTGCCAGTAGGGACCGACAGGGACCGTATGGCTACACCTTC. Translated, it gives CASRDRQGPYGYTF.